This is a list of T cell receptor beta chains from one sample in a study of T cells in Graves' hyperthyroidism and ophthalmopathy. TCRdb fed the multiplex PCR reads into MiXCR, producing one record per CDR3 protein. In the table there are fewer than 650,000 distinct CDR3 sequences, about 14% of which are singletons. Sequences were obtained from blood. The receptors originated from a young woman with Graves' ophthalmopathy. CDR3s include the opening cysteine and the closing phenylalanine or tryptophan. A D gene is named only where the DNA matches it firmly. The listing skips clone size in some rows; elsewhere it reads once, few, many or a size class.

CASSLVGGAAYGYTF	TGTGCCAGCAGCTTAGTTGGGGGCGCGGCGTATGGCTACACCTTC	few	.	TRBV7-8	TRBJ1-2
CASSIWGDRDTDTQYF	TGTGCCAGTAGTATTTGGGGGGACAGAGACACAGATACGCAGTATTTT	few	.	TRBV19	TRBJ2-3
CASSSRDRASPNYGYTF	TGTGCCAGCAGTTCTCGGGACAGGGCCTCCCCTAACTATGGCTACACCTTC	.	TRBD1	TRBV6-5	TRBJ1-2
CASSLKRTEQYF	TGCGCCAGCAGCTTGAAGAGGACCGAGCAGTACTTC	many	.	TRBV5-1	TRBJ2-7
CASSPRQGVKETQYF	TGTGCCAGCAGCCCGCGACAGGGGGTCAAAGAGACCCAGTACTTC	many	TRBD1	TRBV7-8	TRBJ2-5
CASSEMSSGNYEQYF	TGTGCCAGCAGTGAAATGTCTAGCGGAAACTACGAGCAGTACTTC	many	TRBD2	TRBV6-1	TRBJ2-7
CASSLPGGYQETQYF	TGTGCCAGCAGCCTCCCGGGAGGGTACCAAGAGACCCAGTACTTC	many	TRBD2	TRBV7-9	TRBJ2-5
CASSLVRGLEYEQYF	TGCGCCAGCAGCTTGGTTCGAGGACTAGAATACGAGCAGTACTTC	many	TRBD2	TRBV5-1	TRBJ2-7
CASSLPEVSGANVLTF	TGTGCCAGTAGCCTTCCCGAGGTCTCTGGGGCCAACGTCCTGACTTTC	.	.	TRBV19	TRBJ2-6
CASSLGSRGLYQPQHF	TGTGCCAGCAGCTTAGGGAGCAGGGGGCTGTATCAGCCCCAGCATTTT	.	TRBD1	TRBV7-9	TRBJ1-5
CASSLALRLDFNEQFF	TGCGCCAGCAGCTTGGCCCTTAGACTAGACTTCAATGAGCAGTTCTTC	many	.	TRBV5-1	TRBJ2-1
CASSAQGAGSSYNEQFF	TGTGCCAGCAGCGCCCAGGGAGCGGGGAGCTCCTACAATGAGCAGTTCTTC	.	TRBD2	TRBV3-1	TRBJ2-1
CASSQRMPGGGSPLHF	TGTGCCAGCAGCCAGAGGATGCCAGGGGGCGGCTCACCCCTCCACTTT	many	TRBD1	TRBV14	TRBJ1-6
CASSQTVSSYNEQSF	TGTGCCAGCAGCCAAACAGTGAGCTCCTACAATGAGCAGTCCTTC	.	.	TRBV4-2	TRBJ2-1
CASSGDRDSYEQYF	TGTGCCAGCAGTGGGGACAGGGACTCCTACGAGCAGTACTTC	many	TRBD1	TRBV2	TRBJ2-7
CASSLGVDRPTGELFF	TGTGCCAGCAGCTTAGGGGTAGACAGGCCCACCGGGGAGCTGTTTTTT	many	.	TRBV7-9	TRBJ2-2
CASSSTDLETQYF	TGTGCCAGCAGCTCCACGGATTTGGAGACCCAGTACTTC	many	.	TRBV11-2	TRBJ2-5
CASSQAGSDSYEQYF	TGTGCCAGCAGCCAAGCGGGGTCGGACTCCTACGAGCAGTACTTC	many	.	TRBV4-2	TRBJ2-7
CASSRDSDNQPQHF	TGTGCCAGCAGCCGGGACAGCGACAATCAGCCCCAGCATTTT	.	TRBD1	TRBV2	TRBJ1-5
CSARDAGAGGLADTQYF	TGCAGTGCTAGAGACGCCGGAGCGGGAGGTTTGGCAGATACGCAGTATTTT	many	TRBD2	TRBV20-1	TRBJ2-3
CARWGLARYSYNEQFF	TGTGCCCGCTGGGGGTTAGCGAGATACTCCTACAATGAGCAGTTCTTC	many	.	TRBV25-1	TRBJ2-1
CASSVLVTDTQYF	TGTGCCAGCAGTGTACTAGTTACAGATACGCAGTATTTT	many	.	TRBV12-3/TRBV12-4	TRBJ2-3
CASSASTSGRKETQYF	TGTGCCAGCAGCGCTAGCACTAGCGGGAGGAAAGAGACCCAGTACTTC	few	TRBD2	TRBV9	TRBJ2-5
CASSRGPGTGQETQYF	TGTGCCAGCAGCCGGGGCCCCGGGACAGGACAAGAGACCCAGTACTTC	many	TRBD1	TRBV5-5	TRBJ2-5
CSALGGETVQYF	TGCAGTGCTCTGGGGGGGGAAACGGTTCAGTACTTC	many	TRBD2	TRBV20-1	TRBJ2-7
CASSPTGFEAFF	TGTGCCAGCAGCCCGACGGGCTTTGAAGCTTTCTTT	many	.	TRBV7-2	TRBJ1-1
CATSETSPGEEFF	TGTGCCACCAGTGAGACTAGTCCTGGGGAGGAGTTCTTC	.	.	TRBV24-1	TRBJ2-1
CASNSGHNTEAFF	TGTGCCAGCAATTCGGGACACAACACTGAAGCTTTCTTT	many	.	TRBV12-3/TRBV12-4	TRBJ1-1
CASSRNNQPQHF	TGTGCCAGCAGCCGTAATAATCAGCCCCAGCATTTT	few	.	TRBV28	TRBJ1-5
CASSPPGRAGEQYF	TGTGCCAGCTCACCACCAGGTAGAGCAGGAGAGCAGTACTTC	few	.	TRBV18	TRBJ2-7
CSARVPSGGTWARNTGELFF	TGCAGTGCTAGAGTCCCTAGCGGAGGAACGTGGGCGAGGAACACCGGGGAGCTGTTTTTT	many	TRBD2	TRBV20-1	TRBJ2-2
CASSYSIRGDNEQFF	TGTGCCAGCAGTTACTCGATACGAGGGGACAATGAGCAGTTCTTC	.	.	TRBV6-2/TRBV6-3	TRBJ2-1
CASSSSGRHEQFF	TGTGCCAGCAGCAGTAGTGGCCGGCATGAGCAGTTCTTC	many	.	TRBV7-9	TRBJ2-1
CASSVGLAGGTDTQYF	TGTGCCAGCAGCGTCGGACTAGCGGGCGGCACAGATACGCAGTATTTT	few	TRBD2	TRBV9	TRBJ2-3
CASSLAPQREGPPYEQYF	TGTGCCAGCAGCTTGGCCCCCCAGCGGGAGGGCCCTCCCTACGAGCAGTACTTC	many	TRBD2	TRBV7-6	TRBJ2-7
CASTKSRLGTEAFF	TGTGCCAGCACCAAATCCCGGCTGGGCACTGAAGCTTTCTTT	.	.	TRBV6-9	TRBJ1-1
CASTKVEDNQPQHF	TGTGCCAGCACGAAAGTGGAGGACAATCAGCCCCAGCATTTT	many	.	TRBV7-8	TRBJ1-5
CASSGGAGGKNQPQHF	TGTGCCAGTAGTGGGGGGGCAGGGGGCAAGAATCAGCCCCAGCATTTT	.	TRBD1	TRBV19	TRBJ1-5
CASSETSGPSNTGELFF	TGTGCCAGCAGCGAGACTAGCGGGCCTTCGAACACCGGGGAGCTGTTTTTT	.	TRBD2	TRBV6-1	TRBJ2-2
CATSDRTSGRGNEQFF	TGTGCCACCAGTGACCGGACTAGCGGGAGGGGCAATGAGCAGTTCTTC	many	TRBD2	TRBV24-1	TRBJ2-1